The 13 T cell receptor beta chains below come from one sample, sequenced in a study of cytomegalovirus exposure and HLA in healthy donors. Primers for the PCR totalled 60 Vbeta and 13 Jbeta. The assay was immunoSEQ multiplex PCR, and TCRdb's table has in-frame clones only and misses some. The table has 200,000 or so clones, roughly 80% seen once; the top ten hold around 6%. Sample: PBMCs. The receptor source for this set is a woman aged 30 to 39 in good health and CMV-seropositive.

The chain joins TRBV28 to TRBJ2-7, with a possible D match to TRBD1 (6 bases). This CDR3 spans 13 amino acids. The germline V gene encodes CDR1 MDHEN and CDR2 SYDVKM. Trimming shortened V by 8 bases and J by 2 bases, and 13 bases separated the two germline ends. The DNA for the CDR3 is TGTGCCAGCCTGAGGGACAACGCCTACGAGCAGTACTTC. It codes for CASLRDNAYEQYF.

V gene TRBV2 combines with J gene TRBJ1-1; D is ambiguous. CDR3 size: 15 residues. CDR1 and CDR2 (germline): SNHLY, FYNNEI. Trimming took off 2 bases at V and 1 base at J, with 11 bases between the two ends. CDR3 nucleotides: TGTGCCAGCAGTGAACTGGGAGGGAAGAACACTGAAGCTTTCTTT. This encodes CASSELGGKNTEAFF. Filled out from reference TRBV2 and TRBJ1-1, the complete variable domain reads EPEVTQTPSHQVTQMGQEVILRCVPISNHLYFYWYRQILGQKVEFLVSFYNNEISEKSEIFDDQFSVERPDGSNFTLKIRSTKLEDSAMYFCASSELGGKNTEAFFGQGTRLTVV.

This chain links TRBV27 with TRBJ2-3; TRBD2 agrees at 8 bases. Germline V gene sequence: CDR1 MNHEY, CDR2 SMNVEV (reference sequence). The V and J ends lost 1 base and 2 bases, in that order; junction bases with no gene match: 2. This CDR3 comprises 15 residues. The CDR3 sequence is CASSLLRGDTDTQYF. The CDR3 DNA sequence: TGTGCCAGCAGTTTATTGCGGGGGGACACAGATACGCAGTATTTT.

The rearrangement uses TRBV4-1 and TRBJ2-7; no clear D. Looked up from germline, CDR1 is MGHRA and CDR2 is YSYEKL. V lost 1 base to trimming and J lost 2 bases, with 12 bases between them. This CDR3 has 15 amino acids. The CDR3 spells CASSQGSGSPYEQYF. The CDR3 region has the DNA TGCGCCAGCAGCCAAGGGTCCGGGTCACCCTACGAGCAGTACTTC.

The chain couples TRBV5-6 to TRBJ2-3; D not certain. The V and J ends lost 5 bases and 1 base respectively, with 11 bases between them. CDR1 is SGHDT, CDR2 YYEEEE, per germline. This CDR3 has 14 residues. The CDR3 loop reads CASREQVGTDTQYF. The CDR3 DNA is TGTGCCAGCAGAGAGCAAGTAGGCACAGATACGCAGTATTTT. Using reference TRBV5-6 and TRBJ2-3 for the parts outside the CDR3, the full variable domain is DAGVTQSPTHLIKTRGQQVTLRCSPKSGHDTVSWYQQALGQGPQFIFQYYEEEERQRGNFPDRFSGHQFPNYSSELNVNALLLGDSALYLCASREQVGTDTQYFGPGTRLTVL.

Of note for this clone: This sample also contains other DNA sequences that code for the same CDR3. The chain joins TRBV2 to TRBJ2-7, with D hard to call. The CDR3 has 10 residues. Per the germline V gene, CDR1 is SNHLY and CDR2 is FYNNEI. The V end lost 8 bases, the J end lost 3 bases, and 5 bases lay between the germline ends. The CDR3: CASSGYEQYF. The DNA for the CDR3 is TGTGCCAGCTCAGGCTACGAGCAGTACTTC.

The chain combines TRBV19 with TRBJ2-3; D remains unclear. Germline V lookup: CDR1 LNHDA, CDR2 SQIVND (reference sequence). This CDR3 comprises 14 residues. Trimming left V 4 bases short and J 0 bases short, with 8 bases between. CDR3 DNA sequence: TGTGCCAGTAGTACCTCAGGAAGCACAGATACGCAGTATTTT. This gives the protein CASSTSGSTDTQYF. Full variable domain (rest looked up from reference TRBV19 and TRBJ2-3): DGGITQSPKYLFRKEGQNVTLSCEQNLNHDAMYWYRQDPGQGLRLIYYSQIVNDFQKGDIAEGYSVSREKKESFPLTVTSAQKNPTAFYLCASSTSGSTDTQYFGPGTRLTVL.

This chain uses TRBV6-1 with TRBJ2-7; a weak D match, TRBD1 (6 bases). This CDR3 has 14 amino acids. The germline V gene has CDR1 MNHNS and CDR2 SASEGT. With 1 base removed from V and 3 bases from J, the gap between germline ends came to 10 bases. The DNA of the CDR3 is TGTGCCAGCAGTGAAGGCGGACAGAACTACGAGCAGTACTTC. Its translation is CASSEGGQNYEQYF.

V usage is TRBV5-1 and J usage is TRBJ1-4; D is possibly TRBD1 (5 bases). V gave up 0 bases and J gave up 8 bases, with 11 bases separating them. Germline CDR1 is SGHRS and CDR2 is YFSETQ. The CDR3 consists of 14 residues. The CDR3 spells CASSLGQGREKLFF. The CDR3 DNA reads TGCGCCAGCAGCTTGGGCCAGGGAAGAGAAAAACTGTTTTTT.

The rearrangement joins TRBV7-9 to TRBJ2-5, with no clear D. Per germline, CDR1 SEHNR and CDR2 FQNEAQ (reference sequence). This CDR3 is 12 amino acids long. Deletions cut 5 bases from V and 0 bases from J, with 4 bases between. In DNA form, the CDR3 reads TGTGCCAGCAGCCCGTACCAAGAGACCCAGTACTTC. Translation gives CASSPYQETQYF.

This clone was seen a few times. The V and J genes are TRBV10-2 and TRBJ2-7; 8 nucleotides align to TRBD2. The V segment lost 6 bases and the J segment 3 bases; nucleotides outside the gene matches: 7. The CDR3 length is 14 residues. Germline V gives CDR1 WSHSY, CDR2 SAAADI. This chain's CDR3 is CASSPSGGYYEQYF. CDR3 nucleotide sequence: TGCGCCAGCAGCCCCAGCGGGGGCTACTACGAGCAGTACTTC.

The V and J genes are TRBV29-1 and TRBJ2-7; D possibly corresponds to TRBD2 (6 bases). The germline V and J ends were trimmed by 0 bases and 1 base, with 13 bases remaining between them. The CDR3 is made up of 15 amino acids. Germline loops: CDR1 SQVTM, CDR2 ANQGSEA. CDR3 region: CSVEDPWEASYEQYF. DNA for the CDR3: TGCAGCGTTGAAGATCCGTGGGAGGCTTCCTACGAGCAGTACTTC.

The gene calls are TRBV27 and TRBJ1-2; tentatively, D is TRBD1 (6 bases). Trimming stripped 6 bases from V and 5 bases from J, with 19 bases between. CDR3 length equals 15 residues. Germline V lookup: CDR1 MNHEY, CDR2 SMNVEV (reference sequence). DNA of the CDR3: TGTGCCAGCAGAGTGACGACAGGTGTCGGTTATGGCTACACCTTC. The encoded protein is CASRVTTGVGYGYTF.